The 2 T cell receptor beta chains below all came from one sample that was sequenced in a study of cytomegalovirus exposure and HLA in healthy donors. 13 Jbeta primers and 60 Vbeta primers were used for the PCR. Repertoires were generated with immunoSEQ multiplex PCR, while TCRdb's copy carries only in-frame clones and drops some. With tens of thousands of clones in the sample, the ten largest clones hold 8% to 10%. The specimen was PBMCs. All receptors come from a male donor in good health and CMV-seronegative.

This sequence joins TRBV5-6 and TRBJ1-1; D unclear. CDR3 size: 14 residues. Trimming pared 6 bases from V and 1 base from J, leaving 13 bases between. Germline CDR1 is SGHDT and CDR2 is YYEEEE. The CDR3 DNA is TGTGCCAGCAACTGGGCCTTCGAGAACACTGAAGCTTTCTTT. Translated, it gives CASNWAFENTEAFF.

The chain employs TRBV4-1 and TRBJ2-4, with D possibly matching TRBD2 (5 bases). CDR1 is MGHRA, CDR2 YSYEKL, per germline. The V and J ends lost 3 bases and 7 bases respectively, with 16 bases between them. The CDR3 is 15 residues long. DNA of the CDR3: TGCGCCAGCAGCCATACCGCGGGCAGAGAGAACATTCAGTACTTC. Translation: CASSHTAGRENIQYF.